This is a list of T cell receptor beta chains from one sample in a study of blood T cell repertoires in COVID-19. The protocol was immunoSEQ multiplex PCR, while the TCRdb copy is restricted to in-frame clones and leaves out a portion. The sample records about 180,000 clones, approximately 84% being singletons. The sequenced material came from peripheral blood. These receptors originate from a woman aged 45-65 years with COVID-19, enrolled during active disease. Both conserved end residues are part of each CDR3. A D gene is named only where the DNA matches it firmly. A row's size may be missing; if present it is once, few, many or a size class.

>TRBJ2-1|few|TRBV3-1/TRBV3-2|-
TGTGCCAGCAGCCAAGATCTAGGGGGCTACAATGAGCAGTTCTTC
CASSQDLGGYNEQFF
>TRBJ2-1|-|TRBV9|TRBD1
TGTGCCAGCAGCCGCACGACAGGGATCGATGAGCAGTTCTTC
CASSRTTGIDEQFF
>TRBJ2-3|-|TRBV9|TRBD2
TGTGCCAGCAGCGCCCATAGCGGGGGGGCCGGAGATACGCAGTATTTT
CASSAHSGGAGDTQYF
>TRBJ2-5|-|TRBV7-6|TRBD2
TGTGCCAGCAGCTTAAATAGCGGGGGAGAGACCCAGTACTTC
CASSLNSGGETQYF
>TRBJ2-4|once|TRBV3-1/TRBV3-2|-
TGTGCCAGCAGCCAAGAAGGCGGAGGTAATATTCAGTACTTC
CASSQEGGGNIQYF
>TRBJ2-7|-|TRBV28|TRBD1
TGTGCCAGCAGTGCCCCGGGACAGCTTTATACCTACGAGCAGTACTTC
CASSAPGQLYTYEQYF
>TRBJ1-1|-|TRBV29-1|-
TGCAGCGTTCGAGGGGGGGGACCGAGCACTGAAGCTTTCTTT
CSVRGGGPSTEAFF
>TRBJ2-2|-|TRBV7-2|-
TGTGCCAGCAGCTTAGCCCTCACCGGGGAGCTGTTTTTT
CASSLALTGELFF
>TRBJ1-1|-|TRBV6-2/TRBV6-3|TRBD1
TGTGCCAGCAGTTACCCCGGTAGGGGGCGAAGTGAAGCTTTCTTT
CASSYPGRGRSEAFF
>TRBJ2-2|-|TRBV10-3|-
TGTGCCATCAGAGGGGTTGTTGACACCGGGGAGCTGTTTTTT
CAIRGVVDTGELFF
>TRBJ1-5|-|TRBV19|TRBD1
TGTGCCAGTAGTACCGGGACAGGCGACAATCAGCCCCAGCATTTT
CASSTGTGDNQPQHF
>TRBJ1-2|-|TRBV28|TRBD1
TGTGCCAGCAGTCCCTTGACAGGGGGCAGAGGCTACACCTTC
CASSPLTGGRGYTF
>TRBJ2-7|-|TRBV4-2|TRBD1
TGTGCCAGCACCCCGGGACAGCCGTTTGTTAGCTCCTACGAGCAGTACTTC
CASTPGQPFVSSYEQYF
>TRBJ2-2|-|TRBV19|TRBD2
TGTGCCAGTAGTACCATGGGGGGGTCCCCCGGGGAGCTGTTTTTT
CASSTMGGSPGELFF
>TRBJ2-1|-|TRBV10-3|-
TGTGCCATCAGCTATGACAGAGATGAGCAGTTCTTC
CAISYDRDEQFF
>TRBJ1-4|-|TRBV28|-
TGTGCCAGCAGTCACCGGGGGATCAGCCCTAATGAAAAACTGTTTTTT
CASSHRGISPNEKLFF
>TRBJ2-1|-|TRBV27|TRBD2
TGTGCCAGCAGTGCCCATAGCGGGGGCGTTTTAGGGGAGCAGTTCTTC
CASSAHSGGVLGEQFF
>TRBJ1-2|medium-sized|TRBV4-2|-
TGTGCCAGCAGCCAAGAAGGAGTAGCTCTGGGCTATGGCTACACCTTC
CASSQEGVALGYGYTF
>TRBJ2-3|-|TRBV7-2|-
TGTGCCAGCAGCTTAGTAGCCAACACAGATACGCAGTATTTT
CASSLVANTDTQYF
>TRBJ1-1|-|TRBV10-1|-
TGCGCCAGCAGTGAACGCGCGGGCTCTGCCTCTGAAGCTTTCTTT
CASSERAGSASEAFF
>TRBJ2-7|few|TRBV7-9|-
TGTGCCAGCAGCTTAGGTTTGTATAACGAGCAGTACTTC
CASSLGLYNEQYF
>TRBJ1-1|few|TRBV25-1|-
TGTGCCAGCAGTGAGTCGGGGAGCACTGAAGCTTTCTTT
CASSESGSTEAFF
>TRBJ1-3|-|TRBV3-1/TRBV3-2|-
TGTGCCAGCAGCCAAGCAGGAAACACCATATATTTT
CASSQAGNTIYF
>TRBJ2-7|-|TRBV11-2|-
TGTGCCAGCAACCGGGGGGACACCTACGAGCAGTACTTC
CASNRGDTYEQYF
>TRBJ2-2|-|TRBV4-3|-
TGCGCCAGCAGCCAAGAGGGCGGGGCGAACACCGGGGAGCTGTTTTTT
CASSQEGGANTGELFF
>TRBJ2-1|-|TRBV7-2|TRBD1
TGTGCCAGCAGCTTTGCGCCGGGACAGGGGTGGAATGAGCAGTTCTTC
CASSFAPGQGWNEQFF
>TRBJ2-1|-|TRBV18|TRBD2
TGTGCCAGCTCACCCGGGACTAGCTTCCCTGAGCAGTTCTTC
CASSPGTSFPEQFF
>TRBJ1-2|-|TRBV5-4|-
TGTGCCAGCAGCTGGTTCGTGGCGGGCGGTGGCTACACCTTC
CASSWFVAGGGYTF
>TRBJ2-7|-|TRBV5-1|TRBD1
TGCGCCAGCAGTCCGCAGGGACAGGGCTACGAGCAGTACTTC
CASSPQGQGYEQYF
>TRBJ1-3|-|TRBV10-3|-
TGTGTCGTTGGAGGTTCTAGCTCTGGAAACACCATATATTTT
CVVGGSSSGNTIYF